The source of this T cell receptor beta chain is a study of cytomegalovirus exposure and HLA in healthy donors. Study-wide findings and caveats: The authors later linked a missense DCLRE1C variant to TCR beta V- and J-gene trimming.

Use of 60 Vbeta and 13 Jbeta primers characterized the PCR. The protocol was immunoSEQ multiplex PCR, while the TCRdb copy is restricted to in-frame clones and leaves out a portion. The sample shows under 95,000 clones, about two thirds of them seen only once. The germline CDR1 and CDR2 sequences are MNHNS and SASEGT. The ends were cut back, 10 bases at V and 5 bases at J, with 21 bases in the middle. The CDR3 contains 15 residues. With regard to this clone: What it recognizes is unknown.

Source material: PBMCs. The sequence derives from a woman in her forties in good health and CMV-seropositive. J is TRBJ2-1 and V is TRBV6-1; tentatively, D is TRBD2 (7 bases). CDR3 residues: CATSLGGPPHNEQFF. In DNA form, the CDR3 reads TGTGCCACCTCCTTGGGGGGGCCTCCCCACAATGAGCAGTTCTTC.